Listed here is a single TCR beta chain. No antigen is known for it. The data stem from a study of metastatic and nonmetastatic thyroid tumors. On the study more broadly: Across peripheral blood and tumor or nodule tissue samples taken from malignant and benign thyroid patients, the repertoires were compared with one another.

The study's findings and limits: For both blood and tumor, malignant thyroid tumors reportedly showed significantly higher TCR beta diversity than benign nodules did.

In the authors' workflow: CDR3 differences across clinicopathological groups were used to build a distant-metastasis classifier for papillary thyroid cancer. TCRdb redid the clone calls on the PCR reads using MiXCR. What appears here as the V and J calls and clone size reflects TCRdb's work, not the paper's. The table records 9,500 to 15,000 clones, 30% to 35% of them present only once. No treatment had been given to any patient before thyroid surgery. In germline, CDR1 is GTSNPN, CDR2 SVGIG (reference sequence). The CDR3 totals 14 residues. V gave up 0 bases and J gave up 0 bases, with 9 bases separating them.

This TCR was sampled from a female donor with papillary thyroid cancer or a benign thyroid nodule (not recorded which). Some clones in this sample may be carry-over from other donors' samples. Sequencing was performed on tumor tissue. J is TRBJ2-7 and V is TRBV30; D perhaps matches TRBD2 (5 bases). The CDR3 nucleotides read TGTGCCTGGAGTGTTAGGAGCGGCTCCTACGAGCAGTACTTC. It encodes CAWSVRSGSYEQYF.